The rows below give T cell receptor beta chains drawn from one sample of a study of vaccination effects on CD4 cells after COVID-19. Method: immunoSEQ multiplex PCR; TCRdb's copy keeps in-frame clones and lacks some. Seen here are some 77,000 clones, roughly 72% observed once, and the top ten hold roughly 3.9%. Which antigens these TCRs recognize remains unknown. The sequencing here drew on CD4+ T cells from PBMCs cultured with HCoV-OC43 spike peptides, taken before COVID-19 vaccination. The receptor source for this set is a human donor who received a COVID-19 vaccine. The CDR3 runs from the conserved cysteine through the conserved F or W. The order of the fields is CDR3 DNA, CDR3 protein, CDR3 length, J gene, clone size, V gene, D gene. The D gene is left open where the match is weak. Clone size, where shown, is once, few, many, or a class for clones that have expanded.

CDR3 DNA: TGTGCCAGCTCACCATCCCATTCTAGCGGGGCCGACAATGAGCAGTTCTTC
CDR3 protein: CASSPSHSSGADNEQFF
CDR3 length: 17
J gene: TRBJ2-1
clone size: .
V gene: TRBV18
D gene: TRBD2

CDR3 DNA: TGTGCCTGGGGCAGGGGGTTCACCGGGGAGCTGTTTTTT
CDR3 protein: CAWGRGFTGELFF
CDR3 length: 13
J gene: TRBJ2-2
clone size: .
V gene: TRBV30
D gene: TRBD1

CDR3 DNA: TGTGCCAGCACCCGTGAGTGGGGAGGGAACACTGAAGCTTTCTTT
CDR3 protein: CASTREWGGNTEAFF
CDR3 length: 15
J gene: TRBJ1-1
clone size: .
V gene: TRBV9
D gene: .

CDR3 DNA: TGTGCCAGCCGCGATGGGGGGCAAAGAGAGACCCAGTACTTC
CDR3 protein: CASRDGGQRETQYF
CDR3 length: 14
J gene: TRBJ2-5
clone size: .
V gene: TRBV2
D gene: .

CDR3 DNA: TGTGCCAGCGTCCGGGCTAGCGTACCAAGGGAGACCCAGTACTTC
CDR3 protein: CASVRASVPRETQYF
CDR3 length: 15
J gene: TRBJ2-5
clone size: many
V gene: TRBV2
D gene: .

CDR3 DNA: TGTGCCAGCAGCGACGAGCGTTATCGGCTCTCCGGGGATGGCTACACCTTC
CDR3 protein: CASSDERYRLSGDGYTF
CDR3 length: 17
J gene: TRBJ1-2
clone size: .
V gene: TRBV7-8
D gene: .

CDR3 DNA: TGTGCCAGCAGCGTCTTTCCCAAACCCGGGGAGCTGTTTTTT
CDR3 protein: CASSVFPKPGELFF
CDR3 length: 14
J gene: TRBJ2-2
clone size: .
V gene: TRBV9
D gene: .

CDR3 DNA: TGTGCCACCGGACAGGCCGGACGCAGGGAGCAGTTCTTC
CDR3 protein: CATGQAGRREQFF
CDR3 length: 13
J gene: TRBJ2-1
clone size: .
V gene: TRBV24-1
D gene: TRBD1

CDR3 DNA: TGTGCCAGCAGCTCGAGCCAGGGGATCTGGGGCTACACCTTC
CDR3 protein: CASSSSQGIWGYTF
CDR3 length: 14
J gene: TRBJ1-2
clone size: .
V gene: TRBV7-9
D gene: .

CDR3 DNA: TGCAGTGCTAGTCACGGAGACACAGATACGCAGTATTTT
CDR3 protein: CSASHGDTDTQYF
CDR3 length: 13
J gene: TRBJ2-3
clone size: .
V gene: TRBV20-1
D gene: .

CDR3 DNA: TGTGCCAGCAGCCTGGAGACAAATACGCAGTATTTT
CDR3 protein: CASSLETNTQYF
CDR3 length: 12
J gene: TRBJ2-3
clone size: .
V gene: TRBV9
D gene: .

CDR3 DNA: TGTGCCAGCAGTGAGAATTGGACCGGGGAGCTGTTTTTT
CDR3 protein: CASSENWTGELFF
CDR3 length: 13
J gene: TRBJ2-2
clone size: few
V gene: TRBV2
D gene: .

CDR3 DNA: TGTGCCACCTGGACTAGCGGGGGAAGGGATACGCAGTATTTT
CDR3 protein: CATWTSGGRDTQYF
CDR3 length: 14
J gene: TRBJ2-3
clone size: .
V gene: TRBV10-3
D gene: TRBD2

CDR3 DNA: TGTGCCAGCAGCCCCCGGGACATCAGCCCCGGGGAGCTGTTTTTT
CDR3 protein: CASSPRDISPGELFF
CDR3 length: 15
J gene: TRBJ2-2
clone size: .
V gene: TRBV7-3
D gene: .

CDR3 DNA: TGTGCCAGCAGTCTCAGGGGCAACGGCAATCAGCCCCAGCATTTT
CDR3 protein: CASSLRGNGNQPQHF
CDR3 length: 15
J gene: TRBJ1-5
clone size: .
V gene: TRBV6-2/TRBV6-3
D gene: .

CDR3 DNA: TGTGCCACCAGGGGACAGGCGAACACCGGGGAGCTGTTTTTT
CDR3 protein: CATRGQANTGELFF
CDR3 length: 14
J gene: TRBJ2-2
clone size: .
V gene: TRBV24-1
D gene: TRBD1

CDR3 DNA: TGTGCCATCAGCGGGACAACCTCTGGAAACACCATATATTTT
CDR3 protein: CAISGTTSGNTIYF
CDR3 length: 14
J gene: TRBJ1-3
clone size: once
V gene: TRBV10-3
D gene: .

CDR3 DNA: TGTGCCTGGAGTCCTAATGGGAGTGAGGGCTACACCTTC
CDR3 protein: CAWSPNGSEGYTF
CDR3 length: 13
J gene: TRBJ1-2
clone size: .
V gene: TRBV30
D gene: .

CDR3 DNA: TGTGCCACCACACCGGACAGACTTAGCAATCAGCCCCAGCATTTT
CDR3 protein: CATTPDRLSNQPQHF
CDR3 length: 15
J gene: TRBJ1-5
clone size: few
V gene: TRBV2
D gene: .

CDR3 DNA: TGTGCCAGTAGGACAGGTGGGAGCAATCAGCCCCAGCATTTT
CDR3 protein: CASRTGGSNQPQHF
CDR3 length: 14
J gene: TRBJ1-5
clone size: few
V gene: TRBV28
D gene: TRBD1

CDR3 DNA: TGTGCCAGCTCACCATCTATGCTGGACTATGGCTACACCTTC
CDR3 protein: CASSPSMLDYGYTF
CDR3 length: 14
J gene: TRBJ1-2
clone size: .
V gene: TRBV18
D gene: .

CDR3 DNA: TGTGCCAGCAGGGTCCAGGGGAGTCCGTTCACTGAAGCTTTCTTT
CDR3 protein: CASRVQGSPFTEAFF
CDR3 length: 15
J gene: TRBJ1-1
clone size: few
V gene: TRBV2
D gene: .

CDR3 DNA: TGTGCCAGCAGCCAAGACAGTTACGGGGAGCTGTTTTTT
CDR3 protein: CASSQDSYGELFF
CDR3 length: 13
J gene: TRBJ2-2
clone size: few
V gene: TRBV5-4
D gene: .

CDR3 DNA: TGTGCCAGCAGCCTACAAATGGATGAGCAGTTCTTC
CDR3 protein: CASSLQMDEQFF
CDR3 length: 12
J gene: TRBJ2-1
clone size: .
V gene: TRBV11-1
D gene: .

CDR3 DNA: TGTGCCAGTAGTATGGAGGGAATGAAAGAGACCCAGTACTTC
CDR3 protein: CASSMEGMKETQYF
CDR3 length: 14
J gene: TRBJ2-5
clone size: .
V gene: TRBV19
D gene: .

CDR3 DNA: TGTGCCAGCAGCCCATCGATACGGAACACTGAAGCTTTCTTT
CDR3 protein: CASSPSIRNTEAFF
CDR3 length: 14
J gene: TRBJ1-1
clone size: .
V gene: TRBV9
D gene: .

CDR3 DNA: TGTGCCAGCAGTTACTCTCGGGGTGGCACAGATACGCAGTATTTT
CDR3 protein: CASSYSRGGTDTQYF
CDR3 length: 15
J gene: TRBJ2-3
clone size: .
V gene: TRBV6-5
D gene: .

CDR3 DNA: TGCGCCAGCAGCTTCGATGAGGCTGGGAACAATGAGCAGTTCTTC
CDR3 protein: CASSFDEAGNNEQFF
CDR3 length: 15
J gene: TRBJ2-1
clone size: .
V gene: TRBV5-1
D gene: .

CDR3 DNA: TGTGCCAGCAGCCTGGACGGGAACTATGGCTACACCTTC
CDR3 protein: CASSLDGNYGYTF
CDR3 length: 13
J gene: TRBJ1-2
clone size: few
V gene: TRBV3-1/TRBV3-2
D gene: .

CDR3 DNA: TGCGCCAGCAGCCAAGCACCCGGCCGGGGAGAGACCCAGTACTTC
CDR3 protein: CASSQAPGRGETQYF
CDR3 length: 15
J gene: TRBJ2-5
clone size: .
V gene: TRBV4-1
D gene: .

CDR3 DNA: TGTGCCAGCAGCCCAATTTTAGCGGGGGGGCAAGAGACCCAGTACTTC
CDR3 protein: CASSPILAGGQETQYF
CDR3 length: 16
J gene: TRBJ2-5
clone size: .
V gene: TRBV7-7
D gene: TRBD2